The 14 T cell receptor beta chains presented below share a single source sample, sequenced in a study of shared clonotypes between healthy human individuals. Sequencing was performed with immunoSEQ multiplex PCR; in TCRdb, only in-frame clones are kept and a portion is missing. The sample has approximately 740,000 clones, approximately 74% seen once. The sample consisted of memory CD4+ T cells sorted from blood. Subset here: CD45RA-negative fraction. The receptors shown here come from a woman aged 30 to 39 in good health.

Only a few counts were recorded for this clone. The V gene is TRBV5-8, the J gene TRBJ1-2, with 10 bases that match TRBD1. The germline CDR1 and CDR2 sequences are SGHTS and YDEGEE. V trimming: 3 bases; J trimming: 4 bases; junction bases outside the gene matches: 3. The CDR3 runs 14 residues. For the CDR3, the DNA is TGTGCCAGCAGCTGGGACAGGGGTGGCTATGGCTACACCTTC. Its translation is CASSWDRGGYGYTF.

The chain links TRBV19 to TRBJ2-3; unclear D gene. V lost 3 bases and J 3 bases, leaving 4 bases between the germline ends. Germline values: CDR1 LNHDA, CDR2 SQIVND (reference sequence). This CDR3 has 12 residues. CDR3 DNA sequence: TGTGCCAGTAGTATGAAAACAGATACGCAGTATTTT. It translates to CASSMKTDTQYF.

The chain combines TRBV28 with TRBJ1-2; D possibly corresponds to TRBD1 (5 bases). Trimming took off 6 bases at V and 2 bases at J, with 10 bases between the two ends. The germline gives CDR1 MDHEN, CDR2 SYDVKM. There are 13 residues in the CDR3. The CDR3 loop is CASSPGTNYGYTF. The CDR3 bases are TGTGCCAGCAGCCCGGGGACGAACTATGGCTACACCTTC.

In its sample, this clone was seen a few times. The gene calls are TRBV11-2 and TRBJ1-4; no firm D call. Per germline, CDR1 SGHAT and CDR2 FQNNGV. This CDR3 contains 16 residues. Deletions cut 2 bases from V and 0 bases from J, with 10 bases between. Here the CDR3 reads CASSLSPRATNEKLFF. The DNA of the CDR3 is TGTGCCAGCAGCTTATCCCCTAGGGCAACTAATGAAAAACTGTTTTTT.

CDR3 coding DNA: TGTGCCAGCAGTTACACCGGCTACGAGCAGTACTTC. Its translation: CASSYTGYEQYF. V is TRBV6-6 and J is TRBJ2-7; D is unresolved. Germline values: CDR1 MNHNY, CDR2 SVGAGI (reference sequence). The CDR3 is 12 residues long. V lost 2 bases and J lost 3, with 5 bases in between.

The chain has TRBV29-1 and TRBJ2-3; D gene unclear. Trimming stripped 8 bases from V and 0 bases from J, with 9 bases between. CDR1 and CDR2 (germline): SQVTM, ANQGSEA. This CDR3 comprises 12 residues. CDR3 sequence reads: CSPLRSTDTQYF. The CDR3, as DNA: TGCAGCCCTTTACGGAGCACAGATACGCAGTATTTT.

This rearrangement joins TRBV7-9 to TRBJ1-4; TRBD1 aligns across 7 bases. This CDR3 is 18 amino acids long. J was trimmed by 0 bases and V by 5 bases; bases with no gene match: 12. Germline V gene sequence: CDR1 SEHNR, CDR2 FQNEAQ (reference sequence). CDR3 sequence (DNA): TGTGCCAGCAGCCTACGACGGGACAGACGATCAACTAATGAAAAACTGTTTTTT. Encoded protein: CASSLRRDRRSTNEKLFF. The full variable domain, in which reference TRBV7-9 and TRBJ1-4 provide the parts outside the CDR3, is DTGVSQNPRHKITKRGQNVTFRCDPISEHNRLYWYRQTLGQGPEFLTYFQNEAQLEKSRLLSDRFSAERPKGSFSTLEIQRTEQGDSAMYLCASSLRRDRRSTNEKLFFGSGTQLSVL.

The chain has TRBV13 and TRBJ2-7, with TRBD2 matching 11 bases. Germline lookup yields CDR1 PRHDT and CDR2 FYEKMQ (reference sequence). Trimming removed 4 bases from V and 2 bases from J; junction bases left unmatched: 1. The CDR3 is 14 amino acids. CDR3 bases: TGTGCCAGCAGCTCGACTAGCGGGACCTACGAGCAGTACTTC. It encodes CASSSTSGTYEQYF.

This clone was recorded a few times. This chain links TRBV10-1 with TRBJ2-2; TRBD1 aligns across 9 bases. The junction had 5 bases not matched to a gene; V was cut back by 4 bases and J by 5 bases. Germline assignment: CDR1 WNHNN and CDR2 SYGVQD (reference sequence). The length of the CDR3 is 15 residues. For the CDR3, the DNA is TGCGCCAGCAGTGGCCCAGGACAGGGGACCGGGGAGCTGTTTTTT. The encoded protein is CASSGPGQGTGELFF.

The chain carries TRBV10-3 and TRBJ2-7, with 7 positions matching TRBD1. V lost 3 bases and J lost 6; bases outside the gene matches: 11. Germline lookup yields CDR1 ENHRY and CDR2 SYGVKD. This CDR3 is 15 amino acids long. CDR3 region: CAISDPADREREQYF. Here the CDR3 DNA reads TGTGCCATCAGTGACCCAGCTGACAGGGAACGCGAGCAGTACTTC.

In DNA, the CDR3 is TGTGCCTGGACGGCAGGGGCGTCCTCTAACTATGGCTACACCTTC. Protein product: CAWTAGASSNYGYTF. J is TRBJ1-2 and V is TRBV30, with D maybe TRBD1 (6 bases). Germline values: CDR1 GTSNPN, CDR2 SVGIG (reference sequence). The CDR3 is 15 amino acids. V was cut by 4 bases and J by 0 bases, with 15 bases left in between.

The V and J genes are TRBV27 and TRBJ1-2, with 7 bases identical to TRBD1. Germline loops: CDR1 MNHEY, CDR2 SMNVEV (reference sequence). J gave up 8 bases and V 3 bases, and 9 bases lay outside the gene matches. The CDR3 extends over 14 amino acids. CDR3 amino acids: CASSFRGQQSGYTF. CDR3 in DNA: TGTGCCAGCAGTTTCAGGGGACAGCAAAGCGGCTACACCTTC.

The chain uses TRBV5-1 and TRBJ2-3; the D gene is possibly TRBD2 (5 bases). CDR3 size: 15 residues. Trimming left V 0 bases short and J 4 bases short, with 12 bases between. Looked up from germline, CDR1 is SGHRS and CDR2 is YFSETQ. CDR3 nucleotide sequence: TGCGCCAGCAGCTTGGGCCAGCAGGAGGCAGATACGCAGTATTTT. As protein: CASSLGQQEADTQYF.

This clone was seen a single time. V usage is TRBV11-2 and J usage is TRBJ2-7, with D possibly TRBD1 on 6 matching bases. The CDR3 runs 16 residues. V was cut by 5 bases and J by 0 bases, with 17 bases left in between. Germline V CDR1 and CDR2: SGHAT, FQNNGV. DNA of the CDR3: TGTGCCAGCAGCCACCCTAGGGGGTCTTACTCCTACGAGCAGTACTTC. Translation gives CASSHPRGSYSYEQYF.